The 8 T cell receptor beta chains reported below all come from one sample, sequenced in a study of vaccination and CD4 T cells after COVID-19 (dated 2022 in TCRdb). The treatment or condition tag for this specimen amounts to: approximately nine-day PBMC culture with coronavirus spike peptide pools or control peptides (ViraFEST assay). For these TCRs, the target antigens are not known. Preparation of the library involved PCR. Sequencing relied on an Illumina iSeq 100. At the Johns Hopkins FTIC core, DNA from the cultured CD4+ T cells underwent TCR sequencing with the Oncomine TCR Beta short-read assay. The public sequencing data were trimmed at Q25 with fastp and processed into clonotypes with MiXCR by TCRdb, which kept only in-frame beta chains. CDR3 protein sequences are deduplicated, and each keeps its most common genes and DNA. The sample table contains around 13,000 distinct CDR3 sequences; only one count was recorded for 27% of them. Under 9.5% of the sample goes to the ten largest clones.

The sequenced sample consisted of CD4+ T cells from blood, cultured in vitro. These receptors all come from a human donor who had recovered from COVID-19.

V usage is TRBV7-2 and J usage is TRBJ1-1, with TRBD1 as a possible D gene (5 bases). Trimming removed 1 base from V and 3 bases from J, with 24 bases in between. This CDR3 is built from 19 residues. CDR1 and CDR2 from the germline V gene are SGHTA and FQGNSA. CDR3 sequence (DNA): TGTGCCAGCAGCTTAGAATGGAGACAGAAATCTTACTGGGACACTGAAGCTTTCTTT. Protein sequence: CASSLEWRQKSYWDTEAFF.

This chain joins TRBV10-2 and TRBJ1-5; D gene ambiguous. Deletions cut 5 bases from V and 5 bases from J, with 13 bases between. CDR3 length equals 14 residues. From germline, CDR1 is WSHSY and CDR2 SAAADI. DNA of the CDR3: TGCGCCAGCAGTTCGGGTTTCCTCCATCAGCCCCAGCATTTT. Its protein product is CASSSGFLHQPQHF.

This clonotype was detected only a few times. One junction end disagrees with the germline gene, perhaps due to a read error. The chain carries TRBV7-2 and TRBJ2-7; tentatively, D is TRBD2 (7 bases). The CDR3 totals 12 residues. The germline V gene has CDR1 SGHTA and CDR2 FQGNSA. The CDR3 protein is CASSTGGGRGDF. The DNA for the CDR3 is TGTGCCAGCAGTACGGGCGGGGGCCGCGGTGACTTC.

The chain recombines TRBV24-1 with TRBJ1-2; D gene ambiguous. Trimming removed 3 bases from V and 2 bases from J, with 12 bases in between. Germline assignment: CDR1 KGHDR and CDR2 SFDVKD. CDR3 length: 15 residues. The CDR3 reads CATSDPRPTNYGYTF. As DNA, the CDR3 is TGTGCCACCAGTGATCCCCGTCCGACAAACTATGGCTACACCTTC.

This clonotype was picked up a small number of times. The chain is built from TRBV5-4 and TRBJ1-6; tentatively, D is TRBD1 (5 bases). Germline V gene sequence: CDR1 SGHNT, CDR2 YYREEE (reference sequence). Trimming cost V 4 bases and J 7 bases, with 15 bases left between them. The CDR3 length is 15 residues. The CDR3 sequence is CASSLGVGLNSPLHF. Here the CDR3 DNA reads TGTGCCAGCAGCCTGGGGGTCGGACTGAATTCACCCCTCCACTTT.

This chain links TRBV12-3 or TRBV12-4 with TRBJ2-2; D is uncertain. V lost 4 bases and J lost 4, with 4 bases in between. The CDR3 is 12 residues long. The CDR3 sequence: CASSYLTGELFF. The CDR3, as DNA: TGTGCCAGCAGTTACCTCACCGGGGAGCTGTTTTTT.

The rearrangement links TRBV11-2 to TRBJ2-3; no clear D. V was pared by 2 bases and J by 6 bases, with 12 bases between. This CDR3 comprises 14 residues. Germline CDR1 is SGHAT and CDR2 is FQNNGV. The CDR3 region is CASSLSPKGDTQYF. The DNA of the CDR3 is TGTGCCAGCAGCTTAAGTCCTAAAGGTGATACGCAGTATTTT.

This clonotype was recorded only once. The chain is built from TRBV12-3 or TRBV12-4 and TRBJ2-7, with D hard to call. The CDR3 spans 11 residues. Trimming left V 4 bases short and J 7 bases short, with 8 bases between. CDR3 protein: CASSSGMEQYF. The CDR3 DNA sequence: TGTGCCAGCAGTTCCGGTATGGAGCAGTACTTC.